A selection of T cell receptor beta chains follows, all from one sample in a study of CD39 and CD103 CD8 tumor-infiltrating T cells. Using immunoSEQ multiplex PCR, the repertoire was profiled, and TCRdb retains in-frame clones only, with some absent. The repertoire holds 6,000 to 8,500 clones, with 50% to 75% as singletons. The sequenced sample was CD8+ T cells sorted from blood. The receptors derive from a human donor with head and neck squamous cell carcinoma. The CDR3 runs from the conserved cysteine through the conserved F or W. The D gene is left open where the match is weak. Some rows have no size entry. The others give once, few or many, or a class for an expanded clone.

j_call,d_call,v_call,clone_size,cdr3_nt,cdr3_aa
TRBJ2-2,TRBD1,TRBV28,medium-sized,TGTGCCAGCAGCCACAGGGGGACCGGGGAGCTGTTTTTT,CASSHRGTGELFF
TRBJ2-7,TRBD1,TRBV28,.,TGTGCCAGCAGTTTAAAGGACAGGCCCTACGAGCAGTACTTC,CASSLKDRPYEQYF
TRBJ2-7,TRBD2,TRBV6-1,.,TGTGCCAGCAGCCGACTAGCTTCTCCCTACGAGCAGTACTTC,CASSRLASPYEQYF
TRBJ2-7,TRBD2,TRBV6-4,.,TGTGCCAGCAGGACGAGGGCTAAAGCTAGCGGGAGGTCCTACGAGCAGTACTTC,CASRTRAKASGRSYEQYF
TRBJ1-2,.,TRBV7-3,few,TGTGCCAGCAGCTTAGGCGTGGGGCCTAACTATGGCTACACCTTC,CASSLGVGPNYGYTF
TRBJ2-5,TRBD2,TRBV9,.,TGTGCCAGCAGCGCCGTAGCGGGGGGCCTTGAGACCCAGTACTTC,CASSAVAGGLETQYF
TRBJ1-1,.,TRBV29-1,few,TGCAGCGTTGCTATGAACACTGAAGCTTTCTTT,CSVAMNTEAFF
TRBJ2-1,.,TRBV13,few,TGTGCCAGCAGCTTTGCTCAGACGAATGAGCAGTTCTTC,CASSFAQTNEQFF
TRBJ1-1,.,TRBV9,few,TGTGCCAGCAGCAATGCGAACACTGAAGCTTTCTTT,CASSNANTEAFF
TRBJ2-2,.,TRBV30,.,TGTGCCTGGAGTGTAGAGGCGGGGACCACCGGGGAGCTGTTTTTT,CAWSVEAGTTGELFF
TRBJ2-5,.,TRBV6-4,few,TGTGCCAGCAGTCACCGGGACAAGGAAGAGACCCAGTACTTC,CASSHRDKEETQYF
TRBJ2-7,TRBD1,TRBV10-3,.,TGTGCCATCAGTGAGTCCGACAGGGGCGACGAGCAGTACTTC,CAISESDRGDEQYF
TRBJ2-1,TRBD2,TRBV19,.,TGTGCCAGTAGTATCTTCGGGACTAGCGGGAGTCTCGCGCTGTTCTTC,CASSIFGTSGSLALFF
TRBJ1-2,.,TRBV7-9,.,TGTGCCAGCAGCTTAGTCGGACACCTCTATGGCTACACCTTC,CASSLVGHLYGYTF
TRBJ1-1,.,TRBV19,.,TGTGCCAGTAGTATTAGGCCGGACACTGAAGCTTTCTTT,CASSIRPDTEAFF
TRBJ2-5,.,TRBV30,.,TGTGCCTGGAGTGGGATCAGCCAAGAGACCCAGTACTTC,CAWSGISQETQYF
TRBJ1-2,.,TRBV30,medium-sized,TGTGCCTGGAGGGACACCATTAACTATGGCTACACCTTC,CAWRDTINYGYTF
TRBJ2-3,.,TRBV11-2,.,TGTGCCAGCAGCCCTACGGCGGGTACAGATACGCAGTATTTT,CASSPTAGTDTQYF
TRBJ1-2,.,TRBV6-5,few,TGTGCCAGCAGTTACGATACGATGTATGGCTACACCTTC,CASSYDTMYGYTF
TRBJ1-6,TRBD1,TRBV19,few,TGTGCCAGTAGTATGAGTAGCGGGACAGGGAGTTCACCCCTCCACTTT,CASSMSSGTGSSPLHF
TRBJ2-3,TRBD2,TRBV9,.,TGTGCCAGCAGCGTAGAATCGCTAGCGGGAGGGTCCACAGATACGCAGTATTTT,CASSVESLAGGSTDTQYF
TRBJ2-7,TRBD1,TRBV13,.,TGTGCCAGCAGCCTAGAACAGGGGGCGACCTTCTACGAGCAGTACTTC,CASSLEQGATFYEQYF
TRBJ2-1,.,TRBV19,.,TGTGCCAGTAGTACCGGACACAGCTCCTACAATGAGCAGTTCTTC,CASSTGHSSYNEQFF
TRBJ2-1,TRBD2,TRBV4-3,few,TGCGCCAGCAGCCAAGATTTAACGGGGGGGCTGTACAATGAGCAGTTCTTC,CASSQDLTGGLYNEQFF
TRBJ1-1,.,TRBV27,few,TGTGCCAGCAGTTCCCGGACGGAGAACACTGAAGCTTTCTTT,CASSSRTENTEAFF
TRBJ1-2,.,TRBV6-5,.,TGTGCCAGCACGGACAGCTCCTATGGCTACACCTTC,CASTDSSYGYTF
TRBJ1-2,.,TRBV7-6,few,TGTGCCAGCAGTCAAATCCCCGGCGGGGTGACCTATGGCTACACCTTC,CASSQIPGGVTYGYTF
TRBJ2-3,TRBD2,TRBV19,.,TGTGCCAGTAGTTCAGTACTAGCGGGAGGTCTTCAGCGAAATACGCAGTATTTT,CASSSVLAGGLQRNTQYF
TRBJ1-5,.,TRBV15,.,TGTGCCACCAGCAGGGGGGGACAGCCCCAGCATTTT,CATSRGGQPQHF
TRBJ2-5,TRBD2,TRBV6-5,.,TGTGCCAGCAGTTACGAACCTAGCGGGGGGGAAGAGACCCAGTACTTC,CASSYEPSGGEETQYF
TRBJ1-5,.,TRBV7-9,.,TGTGCCAGCAGCTTGGGGAACAGAGGTAGCAATCAGCCCCAGCATTTT,CASSLGNRGSNQPQHF
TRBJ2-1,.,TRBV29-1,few,TGCAGCGTTGAAGACAACAATGAGCAGTTCTTC,CSVEDNNEQFF
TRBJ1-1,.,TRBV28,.,TGTGCCAGCAGTTTCTTAGCACAGCACTTTGAAGCTTTCTTT,CASSFLAQHFEAFF
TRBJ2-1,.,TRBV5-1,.,TGCGCCAGCAGCCCGGAGAATGATGAGCAGTTCTTC,CASSPENDEQFF
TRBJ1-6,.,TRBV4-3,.,TGCGCCAGCAGCCAAGAGGTTTTGGGAACCGGACCCTATAATTCACCCCTCCACTTT,CASSQEVLGTGPYNSPLHF
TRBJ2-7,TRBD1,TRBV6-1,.,TGTGCCAGCAGTCTACCTACAGGGGCTGACGACGAGCAGTACTTC,CASSLPTGADDEQYF
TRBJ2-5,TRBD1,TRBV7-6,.,TGTGCCAGCAGCCTACCGGACAGGAAAAACCAAGAGACCCAGTACTTC,CASSLPDRKNQETQYF
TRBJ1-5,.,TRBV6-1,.,TGTGAAGACGGTGGGGTCGGCCAGCCCCAGCATTTT,CEDGGVGQPQHF
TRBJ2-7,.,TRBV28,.,TGTGCCAGCAGTTTATCCCTAGCCAACGAGCAGTACTTC,CASSLSLANEQYF
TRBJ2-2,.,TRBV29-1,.,TGCAGCGTTGAAGGGTTGTCAGGCATAAACACCGGGGAGCTGTTTTTT,CSVEGLSGINTGELFF
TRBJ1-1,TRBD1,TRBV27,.,TGTGCCAGCAGTCTAAGGACAGGGGCTGAAGCTTTCTTT,CASSLRTGAEAFF
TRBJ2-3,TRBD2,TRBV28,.,TGTGCCAGCAGTTGGGCGGGAGGGAGCACAGATACGCAGTATTTT,CASSWAGGSTDTQYF